This T cell receptor beta chain originates from a study of blood T cell repertoires in COVID-19. Study overall: The study drew acute and convalescent COVID-19 samples from the United States, Italy and Spain.

The ends lost 3 bases at V and 1 base at J; junction bases unmatched: 8. The CDR3 has 17 amino acids. Germline loops: CDR1 SGHNT, CDR2 YYREEE (reference sequence). This clone appeared once. Authors' analysis steps: How many nucleated cells were present was estimated from reference gene primer amplification. Some clones are missing from TCRdb's copy, which holds only in-frame ones; the method was immunoSEQ multiplex PCR. That table gives V, J and clone size, and the DNA gave D and trimming. The sample yields roughly 80,000 clones, around nine tenths seen once. The sequence derives from a woman of 80 years or more with acute or convalescent COVID-19. This sequence joins TRBV5-4 and TRBJ2-5, with 11 bases identical to TRBD2. The sequenced material came from peripheral blood. CDR3 loop: CASSSPGSGRVQETQYF. CDR3 nucleotide sequence: TGTGCCAGCAGCTCACCCGGTAGCGGGAGGGTCCAAGAGACCCAGTACTTC.